The entry that follows covers one T cell receptor beta chain sequence. The sample belongs to a study of blood T cell repertoires in COVID-19. As for the study in general: Acute-phase and convalescent COVID-19 samples originated in the United States, Italy and Spain. In each case, the material was cDNA or gDNA derived from T cells, B-cell-depleted T cells, or PBMCs.

As originally analysed: Amplification with reference gene primers provided the estimates of nucleated cell counts. The method was immunoSEQ multiplex PCR; TCRdb's version includes in-frame clones alone and lacks a portion of them. The D gene and trimming were derived from the DNA, and the V and J assignments and clone size from that table. The table lists about 77,000 clones, about 92% of them singletons. V lost 0 bases, J lost 2 bases, and 12 bases lay in between. Germline CDR1 SGHKS, CDR2 YYEKEE (reference sequence). CDR3 length equals 15 residues. The rearrangement joins TRBV5-5 to TRBJ2-7, with D maybe TRBD1 (6 bases). The sample consisted of peripheral blood. This TCR was sampled from a woman of 80 years or more with active or convalescent COVID-19. In DNA, the CDR3 is TGTGCCAGCAGCTTGGGGACAGAGCAGCCCTACGAGCAGTACTTC. This codes for CASSLGTEQPYEQYF.